This is a list of T cell receptor beta chains from one sample in a study of blood T cells in healthy people across ages. Each CDR3 protein is one row after TCRdb ran MiXCR on the 5' RACE reads. Of about 570,000 distinct CDR3 sequences listed, 27% are singletons. The sequenced sample consisted of blood. These receptors came from a woman in her 70s in good health. Both conserved end residues are part of each CDR3. The D gene is left open where the match is weak. Clone size is shown for a subset of rows, as once, few, many or a class of expanded clone.

>14|TRBD2|TRBJ2-5|TRBV29-1|-
CSVGGGGTEETQYF
TGCAGCGTTGGGGGCGGGGGGACCGAAGAGACCCAGTACTTC
>14|-|TRBJ2-5|TRBV5-1|many
CASSLTGREETQYF
TGCGCCAGCAGCTTGACGGGGCGGGAAGAGACCCAGTACTTC
>14|-|TRBJ2-7|TRBV7-9|-
CANSNLTGSYEQYF
TGTGCCAACTCGAACCTCACAGGGAGCTACGAGCAGTACTTC
>15|TRBD2|TRBJ2-7|TRBV30|-
CAWSITSGGWYEQYF
TGTGCCTGGAGTATCACTAGCGGGGGTTGGTACGAGCAGTACTTC
>13|-|TRBJ2-5|TRBV19|-
CASSIRGVETQYF
TGTGCCAGTAGTATCAGAGGGGTGGAGACCCAGTACTTC
>15|TRBD2|TRBJ2-6|TRBV6-2/TRBV6-3|few
CASRGGSSGANVLTF
TGTGCCAGCAGGGGGGGGAGCTCTGGGGCCAACGTCCTGACTTTC
>14|TRBD2|TRBJ2-3|TRBV7-2|-
CASSIGLAGGTQYF
TGTGCCAGCAGCATTGGACTAGCGGGAGGTACGCAGTATTTT
>16|TRBD1|TRBJ1-3|TRBV5-1|few
CASSRTTGDSGNTIYF
TGCGCCAGCAGCCGGACGACAGGGGACTCTGGAAACACCATATATTTT
>15|TRBD1|TRBJ1-4|TRBV7-2|-
CASSPKGTGAEKLFF
TGTGCCAGCAGCCCTAAAGGGACAGGGGCTGAAAAACTGTTTTTT
>10|-|TRBJ1-2|TRBV20-1|few
CSASIYGYTF
TGCAGTGCTAGTATCTATGGCTACACCTTC
>15|-|TRBJ2-3|TRBV20-1|few
CSAPPEVAFTDTQYF
TGCAGTGCACCACCGGAGGTGGCCTTCACAGATACGCAGTATTTT
>16|-|TRBJ2-5|TRBV20-1|-
CSAGFPRDSWQETQYF
TGCAGTGCCGGCTTCCCGCGGGACTCGTGGCAAGAGACCCAGTACTTC
>14|-|TRBJ1-1|TRBV7-2|once
CASSLTRGDTEAFF
TGTGCCAGCAGCTTAACTAGAGGGGACACTGAAGCTTTCTTT
>14|TRBD1|TRBJ1-2|TRBV28|once
CAGRQGSEDYGYTF
TGTGCCGGCAGACAGGGCAGCGAGGACTATGGCTACACCTTC
>14|-|TRBJ1-3|TRBV24-1|few
CATRDGSSGNTIYF
TGTGCCACCAGGGACGGTAGCTCTGGAAACACCATATATTTT
>14|-|TRBJ1-3|TRBV7-9|few
CASSEAGQGNTIYF
TGTGCCAGCAGCGAAGCCGGACAGGGAAACACCATATATTTT
>16|-|TRBJ1-6|TRBV6-5|-
CASSYSTWGINSPLHF
TGTGCCAGCAGTTACTCCACATGGGGCATAAATTCACCCCTCCACTTT
>14|-|TRBJ2-3|TRBV29-1|-
CSVGAARTTDTQYF
TGCAGCGTTGGGGCAGCCCGGACGACAGATACGCAGTATTTT
>14|-|TRBJ1-1|TRBV3-1|-
CASSQGAANTEAFF
TGTGCCAGCAGCCAAGGGGCAGCAAACACTGAAGCTTTCTTT
>12|-|TRBJ2-5|TRBV6-5|-
CASSAPGGTQYF
TGTGCCAGCAGCGCCCCCGGAGGGACCCAGTACTTC
>12|TRBD2|TRBJ2-7|TRBV20-1|many
CSAQQPTSKMYF
TGCAGTGCCCAACAACCGACTAGCAAAATGTACTTC
>16|-|TRBJ2-5|TRBV5-1|-
CASSLDRLPGGETQYF
TGCGCCAGCAGCTTGGATAGACTTCCCGGCGGAGAGACCCAGTACTTC
>13|-|TRBJ2-2|TRBV20-1|-
CSARDSRSGELFF
TGCAGTGCTAGAGATAGCAGGTCCGGGGAGCTGTTTTTT
>17|TRBD1|TRBJ2-1|TRBV7-6|few
CASSLEPPDRGHNEQFF
TGTGCCAGCAGCCTAGAGCCCCCGGACAGGGGGCATAATGAGCAGTTCTTC
>12|-|TRBJ2-3|TRBV10-3|-
CAISAPVDTQYF
TGTGCCATCAGCGCCCCCGTGGATACGCAGTATTTT
>15|-|TRBJ2-6|TRBV4-1|few
CASSEQHSGANVLTF
TGCGCCAGCAGCGAACAGCACTCTGGGGCCAACGTCCTGACTTTC
>14|-|TRBJ1-1|TRBV6-5|many
CASNPGWENTEAFF
TGTGCCAGCAACCCCGGGTGGGAAAACACTGAAGCTTTCTTT
>13|-|TRBJ1-1|TRBV7-9|few
CASSLREGTLVVF
TGTGCCAGCAGCTTAAGGGAGGGAACGCTTGTGGTCTTT
>13|-|TRBJ2-5|TRBV6-1|-
CASTGTKKETQYF
TGTGCCAGCACCGGGACAAAAAAAGAGACCCAGTACTTC
>13|TRBD1|TRBJ1-2|TRBV12-3/TRBV12-4|-
CASTRGQGYGYTF
TGTGCCAGCACCCGGGGACAGGGGTATGGCTACACCTTC
>16|-|TRBJ1-1|TRBV4-1|few
CASSQDSHRANTEAFF
TGCGCCAGCAGCCAAGATTCCCACAGGGCGAACACTGAAGCTTTCTTT
>21|TRBD2|TRBJ2-1|TRBV3-1|few
CASSQGVRASGGPNPYNEQFF
TGTGCCAGCAGCCAAGGTGTAAGGGCTAGCGGGGGCCCAAATCCGTACAATGAGCAGTTCTTC
>16|-|TRBJ2-1|TRBV12-3/TRBV12-4|-
CASSYQSLAGANEQFF
TGTGCCAGCAGTTATCAGTCCTTGGCAGGGGCTAATGAGCAGTTCTTC
>13|TRBD2|TRBJ2-7|TRBV20-1|-
CSAASGRFNEQYF
TGCAGTGCTGCTAGCGGGAGATTCAACGAGCAGTACTTC
>14|-|TRBJ1-6|TRBV28|-
CASIRQGPNSPLHF
TGTGCCAGCATCCGCCAGGGTCCCAATTCACCCCTCCACTTT
>14|TRBD1|TRBJ2-7|TRBV9|few
CASSVEGASYEQYF
TGTGCCAGCAGCGTAGAGGGGGCCTCCTACGAGCAGTACTTC
>13|-|TRBJ1-2|TRBV25-1|few
CASSPLDRGGYTF
TGTGCCAGCAGTCCCTTAGACCGTGGGGGCTACACCTTC
>14|-|TRBJ1-2|TRBV7-2|-
CASSSDSRSGGYTF
TGTGCCAGCAGCTCAGACAGTAGGTCGGGTGGCTACACCTTC
>14|-|TRBJ1-6|TRBV12-3/TRBV12-4|many
CASSPGTYNSPLHF
TGTGCCAGCAGCCCCGGGACTTATAATTCACCCCTCCACTTT